The subject of this entry is one T cell receptor beta chain. These data belong to a study of T cell responses to AZD1222 COVID-19 vaccine. Only in-frame clones appear in the TCRdb table, and some are missing; sequencing was by immunoSEQ multiplex PCR. The sample includes about 120,000 clones, more than 85% of them seen just once. Germline CDR1 and CDR2: LNHDA and SQIVND (reference sequence). The CDR3 runs 15 residues. Trimming stripped 5 bases from V and 1 base from J, with 13 bases between. This chain connects TRBV19 to TRBJ2-3; D may correspond to TRBD1 or TRBD2 (5 bases each). This TCR was sampled from an adult in good health. This material consisted of peripheral blood, taken on day 0 of AZD1222 vaccination. The chain's CDR3 is CASSLLLGGTDTQYF. The DNA of the CDR3 is TGTGCCAGTAGTCTCCTATTGGGGGGCACAGATACGCAGTATTTT.